These 8 T cell receptor beta chains share one sample of origin, sequenced in a study of control samples from healthy donors and cancer patients. Clones were sequenced by immunoSEQ multiplex PCR, and TCRdb holds only the in-frame ones, with some missing. The data hold approximately 44,000 clones, with over 65% observed a single time. Input material: formalin-fixed, paraffin-embedded tissue. These receptors were taken from a male donor with melanoma.

The sample holds a few counts of this clone. CDR3 loop: CASSRGPSGRYEQYF. In nucleotides, the CDR3 is TGTGCCAGCAGTCGGGGGCCTAGCGGGAGGTACGAGCAGTACTTC. This sequence joins TRBV6-5 and TRBJ2-7, with 11 bases that match TRBD2. The CDR3 contains 15 residues. Germline CDR1 reads MNHEY; CDR2 reads SVGAGI. V lost 5 bases and J lost 4; bases outside the gene matches: 7.

This chain uses TRBV12-3 or TRBV12-4 with TRBJ1-1; D gene unclear. The CDR3 is made up of 12 amino acids. The V and J ends lost 2 bases and 5 bases respectively, with 6 bases between them. The CDR3 reads CASSLWGTEAFF. CDR3 coding DNA: TGTGCCAGCAGTTTATGGGGTACTGAAGCTTTCTTT.

The gene calls are TRBV14 and TRBJ2-3; tentatively, D is TRBD1 (6 bases). V gave up 3 bases and J gave up 2 bases, with 12 bases separating them. Per the germline V gene, CDR1 is SGHDN and CDR2 is FVKESK. There are 15 residues in the CDR3. The CDR3 DNA reads as TGTGCCAGCAGCCAGACGGGACACCCCACAGATACGCAGTATTTT. Its protein product is CASSQTGHPTDTQYF.

The CDR3 bases are TGTGCCAGCAGTTCTGGACGGAATAACTATGGCTACACCTTC. Protein: CASSSGRNNYGYTF. The J gene is TRBJ1-2, the V gene TRBV11-2; unclear D gene. CDR3 length: 14 residues. Trimming cost V 6 bases and J 1 base, with 12 bases left between them. Germline V gene sequence: CDR1 SGHAT, CDR2 FQNNGV.

The chain carries TRBV5-1 and TRBJ1-5, with 12 bases lining up with TRBD1. The junction had 2 bases not matched to a gene; V was cut back by 3 bases and J by 1 base. The V gene's germline CDR1 is SGHRS and CDR2 YFSETQ. The CDR3 runs to 16 residues. CDR3 protein: CASSYGTGGSNQPQHF. The DNA of the CDR3 is TGCGCCAGCAGCTACGGGACAGGGGGCAGCAATCAGCCCCAGCATTTT.

V is TRBV2 and J is TRBJ2-5, with D perhaps matching TRBD2 (5 bases). V dropped 3 bases and J dropped 3 bases, with 11 bases sitting between them. This CDR3 has 14 residues. Looked up from germline, CDR1 is SNHLY and CDR2 is FYNNEI. CDR3 residues: CASSDGGTKETQYF. The CDR3 DNA follows: TGTGCCAGCAGTGACGGAGGAACCAAAGAGACCCAGTACTTC.

The CDR3 sequence is CASSRTPGTEAFF. CDR3 coding DNA: TGTGCCAGCAGCCGGACGCCGGGGACTGAAGCTTTCTTT. V and J are TRBV11-3 and TRBJ1-1, with D unresolved. CDR1 is SGHNT, CDR2 YENEEA, per germline. The CDR3 runs to 13 residues. V dropped 5 bases and J dropped 5 bases, with 12 bases sitting between them.

This clone has a handful of counts. This CDR3 is also generated by other DNA sequences in the sample. The V and J genes are TRBV14 and TRBJ1-3; tentative D call: TRBD1 (5 bases). The CDR3 consists of 14 residues. Per germline, CDR1 SGHDN and CDR2 FVKESK. V was pared by 4 bases and J by 4 bases, with 11 bases between. The CDR3 spells CASSPLGPGNTIYF. The DNA for the CDR3 is TGTGCCAGCAGCCCGCTGGGACCGGGAAACACCATATATTTT.